This TCR beta chain was recovered during a study of neurological immune-mediated disorders. Turning to the study itself: There were roughly 35 multiple sclerosis patients. Of these, around 31 had relapsing-remitting MS and 3 had secondary progressive MS.

This CDR3 contains 16 residues. Germline CDR1 SGHVS, CDR2 FQNEAQ. Unmatched junction bases numbered 6, after V lost 4 bases and J lost 9 bases. From 15-18 subjects, over 180 million TCR-beta sequences were obtained in each sequencing run. TCRdb recomputed calls from the 5' RACE reads with MiXCR, one row per CDR3 protein. This table holds tens of thousands of distinct CDR3 sequences, 5% to 5.5% found once. This clonotype was counted many times. The study built unsorted libraries from 2 million PBMCs kept at -80 C. This chain joins TRBV7-8 and TRBJ2-1; 16 bases are shared with TRBD2. The sequencing input was PBMCs. The sequence came from a woman in her twenties or thirties with multiple sclerosis. CDR3 protein: CASSSGTSGRAIEQFF. The CDR3 DNA reads as TGTGCCAGCAGCTCCGGGACTAGCGGGAGGGCCATTGAGCAGTTCTTC.